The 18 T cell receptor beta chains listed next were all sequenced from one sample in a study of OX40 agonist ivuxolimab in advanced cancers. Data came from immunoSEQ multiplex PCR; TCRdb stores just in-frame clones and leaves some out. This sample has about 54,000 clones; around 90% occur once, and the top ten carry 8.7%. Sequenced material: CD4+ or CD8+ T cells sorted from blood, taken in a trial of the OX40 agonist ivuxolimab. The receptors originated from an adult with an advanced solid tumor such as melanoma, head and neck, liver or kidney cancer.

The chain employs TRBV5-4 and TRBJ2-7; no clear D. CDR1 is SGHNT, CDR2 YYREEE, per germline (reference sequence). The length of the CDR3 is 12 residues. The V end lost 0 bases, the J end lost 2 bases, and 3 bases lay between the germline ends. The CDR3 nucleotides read TGTGCCAGCAGCTTGGAGGCCTACGAGCAGTACTTC. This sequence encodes CASSLEAYEQYF.

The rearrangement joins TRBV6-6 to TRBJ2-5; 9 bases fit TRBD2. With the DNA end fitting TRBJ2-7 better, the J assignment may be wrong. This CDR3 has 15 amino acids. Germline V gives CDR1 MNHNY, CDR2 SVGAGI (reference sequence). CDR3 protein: CATLRGAGGPVEQYF. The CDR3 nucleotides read TGTGCCACCCTACGGGGAGCGGGAGGCCCCGTCGAGCAGTACTTC.

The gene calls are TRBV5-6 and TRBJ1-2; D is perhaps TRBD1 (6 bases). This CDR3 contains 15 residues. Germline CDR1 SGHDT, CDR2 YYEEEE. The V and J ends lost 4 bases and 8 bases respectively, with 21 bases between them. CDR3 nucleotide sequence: TGTGCCAGCAGCGGCTGGACAGCCCACCGGGGAGGCTACACCTTC. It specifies CASSGWTAHRGGYTF.

The CDR3 region has the DNA TGTGCCTGGAGACGGACAGTCTATGGCTACACCTTC. Protein sequence: CAWRRTVYGYTF. This rearrangement joins TRBV30 to TRBJ1-2, with a weak D call TRBD1 (6 bases). Germline CDR1 reads GTSNPN; CDR2 reads SVGIG (reference sequence). Deletions cut 3 bases from V and 4 bases from J, with 9 bases between. The CDR3 has 12 amino acids.

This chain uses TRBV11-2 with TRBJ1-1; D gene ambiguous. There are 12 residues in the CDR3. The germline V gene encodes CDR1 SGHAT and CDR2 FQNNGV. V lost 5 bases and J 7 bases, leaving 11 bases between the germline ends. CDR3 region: CASSPTRGEAFF. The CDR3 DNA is TGTGCCAGCAGCCCAACCCGGGGTGAAGCTTTCTTT.

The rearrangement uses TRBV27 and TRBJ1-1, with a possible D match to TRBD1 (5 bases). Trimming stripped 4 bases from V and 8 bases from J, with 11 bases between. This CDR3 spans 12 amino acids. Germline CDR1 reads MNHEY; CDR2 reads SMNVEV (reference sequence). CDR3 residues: CASSWDGIEAFF. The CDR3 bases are TGTGCCAGCAGTTGGGACGGAATAGAAGCTTTCTTT.

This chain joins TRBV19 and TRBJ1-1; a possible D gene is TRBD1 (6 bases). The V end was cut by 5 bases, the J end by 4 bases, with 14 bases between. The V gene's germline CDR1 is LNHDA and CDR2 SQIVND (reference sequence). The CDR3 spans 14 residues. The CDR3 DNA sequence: TGTGCCAGTAGTTTGAGGGGGGTAGGCACTGAAGCTTTCTTT. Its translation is CASSLRGVGTEAFF.

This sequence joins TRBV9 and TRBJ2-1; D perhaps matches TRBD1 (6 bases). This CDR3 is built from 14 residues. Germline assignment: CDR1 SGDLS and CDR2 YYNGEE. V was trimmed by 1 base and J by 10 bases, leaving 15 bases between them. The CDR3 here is CASSVSGVLREQFF. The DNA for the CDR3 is TGTGCCAGCAGCGTATCAGGGGTTCTTCGCGAGCAGTTCTTC.

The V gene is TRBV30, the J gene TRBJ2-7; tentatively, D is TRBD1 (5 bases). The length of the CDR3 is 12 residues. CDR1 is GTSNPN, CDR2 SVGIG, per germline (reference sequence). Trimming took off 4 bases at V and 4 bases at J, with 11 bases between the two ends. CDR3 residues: CAWTDSRYEQYF. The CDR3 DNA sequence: TGTGCCTGGACCGACAGCCGTTACGAGCAGTACTTC.

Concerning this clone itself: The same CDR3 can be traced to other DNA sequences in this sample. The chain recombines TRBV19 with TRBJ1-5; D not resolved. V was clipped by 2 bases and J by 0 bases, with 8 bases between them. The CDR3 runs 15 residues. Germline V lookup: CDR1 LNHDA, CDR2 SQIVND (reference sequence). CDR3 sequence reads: CASSITEYSNQPQHF. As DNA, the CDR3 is TGTGCCAGTAGTATAACCGAATATAGCAATCAGCCCCAGCATTTT.

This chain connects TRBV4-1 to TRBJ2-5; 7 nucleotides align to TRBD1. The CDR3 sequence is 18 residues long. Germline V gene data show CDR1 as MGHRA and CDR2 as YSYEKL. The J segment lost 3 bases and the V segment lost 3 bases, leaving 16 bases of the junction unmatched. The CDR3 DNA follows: TGCGCCAGCAGCCAGGGGATTCCGGGACAGACCTTAGAAGAGACCCAGTACTTC. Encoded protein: CASSQGIPGQTLEETQYF.

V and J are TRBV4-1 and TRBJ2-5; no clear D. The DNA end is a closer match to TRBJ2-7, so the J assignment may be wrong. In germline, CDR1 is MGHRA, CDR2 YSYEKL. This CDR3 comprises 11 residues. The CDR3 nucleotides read TGCGCCAGCAGCCAAGGCAACGAGCAGTACTTC. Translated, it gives CASSQGNEQYF.

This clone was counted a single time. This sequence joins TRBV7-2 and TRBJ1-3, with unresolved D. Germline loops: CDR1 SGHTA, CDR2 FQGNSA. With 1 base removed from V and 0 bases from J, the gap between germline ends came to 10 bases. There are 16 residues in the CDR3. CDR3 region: CASSLGVKNSGNTIYF. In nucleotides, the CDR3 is TGTGCCAGCAGCTTAGGGGTAAAAAACTCTGGAAACACCATATATTTT.

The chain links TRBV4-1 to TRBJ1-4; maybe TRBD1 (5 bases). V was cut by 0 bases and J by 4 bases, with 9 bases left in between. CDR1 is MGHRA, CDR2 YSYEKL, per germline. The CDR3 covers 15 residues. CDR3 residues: CASSQEGRDNEKLFF. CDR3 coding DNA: TGCGCCAGCAGCCAAGAGGGACGGGATAATGAAAAACTGTTTTTT.

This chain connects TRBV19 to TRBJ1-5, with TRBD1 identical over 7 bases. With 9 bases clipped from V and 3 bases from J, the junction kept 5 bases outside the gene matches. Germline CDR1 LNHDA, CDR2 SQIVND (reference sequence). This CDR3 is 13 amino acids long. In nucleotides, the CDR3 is TGTGCCAGCGAGACAGGGCCCAATCAGCCCCAGCATTTT. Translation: CASETGPNQPQHF.

Written as DNA, the CDR3 is TGTGCCAGCAGCGCTCAAGGAGACGAGCAGTACTTC. Protein: CASSAQGDEQYF. The chain employs TRBV7-9 and TRBJ2-7; D not certain. Germline CDR1 and CDR2: SEHNR and FQNEAQ (reference sequence). The CDR3 is 12 residues long. With 5 bases removed from V and 5 bases from J, the gap between germline ends came to 10 bases.

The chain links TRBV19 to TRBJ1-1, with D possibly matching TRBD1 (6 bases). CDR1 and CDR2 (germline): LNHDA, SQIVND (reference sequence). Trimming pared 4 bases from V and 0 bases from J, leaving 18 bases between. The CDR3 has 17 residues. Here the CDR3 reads CASSNQDRTRLNTEAFF. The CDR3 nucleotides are TGTGCCAGTAGTAACCAGGACAGAACCCGTTTGAACACTGAAGCTTTCTTT.

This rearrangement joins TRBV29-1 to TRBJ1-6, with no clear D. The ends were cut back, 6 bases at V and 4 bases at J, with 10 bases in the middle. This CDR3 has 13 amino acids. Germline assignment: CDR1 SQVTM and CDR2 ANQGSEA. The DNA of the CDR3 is TGCAGCGTGCTTACTTCATATAATTCACCCCTCCACTTT. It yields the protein CSVLTSYNSPLHF.